This is a list of T cell receptor beta chains from one sample in a study of cytomegalovirus exposure and HLA in healthy donors. The repertoire was sequenced with immunoSEQ multiplex PCR; TCRdb's copy has only in-frame clones and lacks some. The sample has some 150,000 clones, around 75% seen once. Material: PBMCs. The source of these receptors is a human donor in good health. CDR3s include the opening cysteine and the closing phenylalanine or tryptophan. A D gene is named only where the DNA matches it firmly. Expanded clones are given a class, and other clones once, few, many or no size at all.

>TRBJ2-7|TRBV27|-|once
TGTGCCAGCAGTTTAGGCGGCGTGGGCGAGCAGTACTTC
CASSLGGVGEQYF
>TRBJ1-6|TRBV29-1|TRBD1|-
TGCAGCGTTGTTGAGACAGGGGACTCACCCCTCCACTTT
CSVVETGDSPLHF
>TRBJ2-1|TRBV30|-|-
TGTGCCTGGAGTGTAAGGCTAGCGCCCAATGAGCAGTTCTTC
CAWSVRLAPNEQFF
>TRBJ2-3|TRBV6-6|TRBD1|-
TGTGCCAGCAGTTACTCCGGGACAGGTACCAGCCATACGCAGTATTTT
CASSYSGTGTSHTQYF
>TRBJ1-2|TRBV5-5|-|-
TGTGCCAGCAGCTTGGCCGGGGCTAACTATGGCTACACCTTC
CASSLAGANYGYTF
>TRBJ2-7|TRBV10-2|-|few
TGCGCCAGCAACCCTTACGGGGGCTCCTACGAGCAGTACTTC
CASNPYGGSYEQYF
>TRBJ2-1|TRBV30|TRBD2|-
TGTGCCTGGAAAGCAAGTCCAGGCGGGAGGGGTGAGCAGTTCTTC
CAWKASPGGRGEQFF
>TRBJ2-5|TRBV7-9|-|-
TGTGCCAGCAGCTTAAGGTCGGCGGAAGAGACCCAGTACTTC
CASSLRSAEETQYF
>TRBJ2-7|TRBV2|TRBD1|-
TGTGCCAGCAGTGGGGGACAGTCCTACGAGCAGTACTTC
CASSGGQSYEQYF
>TRBJ2-7|TRBV20-1|-|-
TGCAGTGCCCTCTCCGGGTACGAGCAGTACTTC
CSALSGYEQYF
>TRBJ1-2|TRBV6-1|TRBD1|-
TGTGCCAGCAGGACAGGGGAAGGTGGCTACACCTTC
CASRTGEGGYTF
>TRBJ1-2|TRBV5-4|-|-
TGTGCCAGCAGCCCGCGGGAGGCGAACTATGGCTACACCTTC
CASSPREANYGYTF
>TRBJ1-1|TRBV9|TRBD1|few
TGTGCCAGCAGCGTAGATGGACAGGGGGCGACTGAAGCTTTCTTT
CASSVDGQGATEAFF
>TRBJ2-5|TRBV30|TRBD1|-
TGTGCCTGGAGTGTATTAGCGACAGGGGGAGGAGAGACCCAGTACTTC
CAWSVLATGGGETQYF
>TRBJ1-6|TRBV28|-|-
TGTGCCAGCAGTTTTGTATCGGGGGCGGGGGCGCGATCACCCCTCCACTTT
CASSFVSGAGARSPLHF
>TRBJ2-5|TRBV6-5|-|once
TGTGCCAGCAGTACCTCAGGGACCCAGTACTTC
CASSTSGTQYF
>TRBJ2-1|TRBV4-3|TRBD2|-
TGCGCCAGCAGCCAAGTCGCGGGAGGGCTATACAATGAGCAGTTCTTC
CASSQVAGGLYNEQFF
>TRBJ1-6|TRBV6-6|-|few
TGTGCCAGCAGTTACGGTTTTGGACAGAATTCACCCCTCCACTTT
CASSYGFGQNSPLHF
>TRBJ2-7|TRBV19|-|few
TGTGCCAGTAGTACTGTCTCCCCCTACGAGCAGTACTTC
CASSTVSPYEQYF
>TRBJ2-7|TRBV7-9|-|once
TGTGCCAGCAGCTTAGGCGCTAGCGAAACCTACGAGCAGTACTTC
CASSLGASETYEQYF
>TRBJ2-7|TRBV6-5|TRBD1|few
TGTGCCAGCAGTAGACAGGGATCCTACGAGCAGTACTTC
CASSRQGSYEQYF
>TRBJ2-7|TRBV27|-|-
TGTGCCAGCAGTCGGGACTCGCCGGTTTCGACATACGAGCAGTACTTC
CASSRDSPVSTYEQYF
>TRBJ2-1|TRBV4-1|-|-
TGCGCCAGCAGCCATGTAGGGGTTAATGAGCAGTTCTTC
CASSHVGVNEQFF
>TRBJ2-7|TRBV6-4|-|-
TGTGCTCAGCAAGGCGGGGATGCCTACGAGCAGTACTTC
CAQQGGDAYEQYF
>TRBJ2-7|TRBV4-3|-|-
TGCGCCAGCAGCCAAGGGCTACAGTACGAGCAGTACTTC
CASSQGLQYEQYF
>TRBJ2-1|TRBV7-9|TRBD1|-
TGTGCCAGCAGCCGCGCGACAGGGAATAGGTTCTTC
CASSRATGNRFF
>TRBJ2-7|TRBV10-1|TRBD2|-
TGCGCCAGCAGTGATCCGACTAGCGGTTCCTACGAGCAGTACTTC
CASSDPTSGSYEQYF
>TRBJ2-3|TRBV6-6|TRBD2|-
TGTGCCAGCACTTTGACTAGCGGGGGGCCCTGGGGTACGCAGTATTTT
CASTLTSGGPWGTQYF
>TRBJ2-2|TRBV19|-|-
TGTGCCAGCCTAAAACGGAGCAGAACGAACACCGGGGAGCTGTTTTTT
CASLKRSRTNTGELFF
>TRBJ2-5|TRBV19|-|few
TGTGCCAGTAGTAGGACTGGTCGAGAGACCCAGTACTTC
CASSRTGRETQYF
>TRBJ2-3|TRBV27|-|-
TGTGCCAGCCGCCAGTGGCCAAGCACAGATACGCAGTATTTT
CASRQWPSTDTQYF
>TRBJ1-4|TRBV5-1|-|-
TGCGCCAGCAGCCCCGGGGTAGGAGAAAAACTGTTTTTT
CASSPGVGEKLFF
>TRBJ2-7|TRBV7-2|TRBD2|once
TGTGCCAGCAGCTTAGCGTTTGCGGGAGTGGTCTACGAGCAGTACTTC
CASSLAFAGVVYEQYF
>TRBJ2-2|TRBV5-1|-|-
TGCGCCAGCAGAGACACGATGAACACCGGGGAGCTGTTTTTT
CASRDTMNTGELFF
>TRBJ1-1|TRBV28|-|-
TGTGCCAGCAGTTTATGGGGCCAACAGGGAGCCACTGAAGCTTTCTTT
CASSLWGQQGATEAFF
>TRBJ2-3|TRBV7-2|TRBD2|-
TGTGCCAGCAGCTTACTAGCGGGAGCAGATACGCAGTATTTT
CASSLLAGADTQYF
>TRBJ2-3|TRBV5-1|-|-
TGCGCCAGCAGCTTGGGGCTCCAGGATACGCAGTATTTT
CASSLGLQDTQYF
>TRBJ2-7|TRBV19|TRBD1|-
TGTGCCAGTAGTATAGACCTGGGACAGAACTACGAGCAGTACTTC
CASSIDLGQNYEQYF
>TRBJ1-1|TRBV4-1|-|-
TGCGCCAGCAGCCAAGGTCGGACAAGTGAAGCTTTCTTT
CASSQGRTSEAFF
>TRBJ2-7|TRBV10-3|TRBD2|-
TGTGCCTCACGACTAGCGGGAGGGCCGGGACACGAGCAGTACTTC
CASRLAGGPGHEQYF
>TRBJ2-1|TRBV7-2|TRBD1|-
TGTGCCAGCAGCATCAGACAGGGGAATTACAATGAGCAGTTCTTC
CASSIRQGNYNEQFF
>TRBJ1-5|TRBV7-8|-|-
TGTGCCAGCAGCTTAGCCAGTAATAGCAATCAGCCCCAGCATTTT
CASSLASNSNQPQHF
>TRBJ2-1|TRBV6-4|TRBD2|-
TGTGCCAGCAGTGAGACTAGCGGGGGGAACAATGAGCAGTTCTTC
CASSETSGGNNEQFF
>TRBJ2-6|TRBV4-1|-|-
TGCGCCAGCAGCCAAGAAGGGTGGGGGGAATGGGCCAACGTCCTGACTTTC
CASSQEGWGEWANVLTF
>TRBJ1-2|TRBV28|-|few
TGTGCCAGCTACCAGGGAGGCTATGGCTACACCTTC
CASYQGGYGYTF
>TRBJ2-3|TRBV6-5|TRBD1|-
TGTGCCAGCAGTGGGACAGGCACAGATACGCAGTATTTT
CASSGTGTDTQYF
>TRBJ1-2|TRBV29-1|-|-
TGCAGCGTTGTGGGGGGGCCCCCTGGCTACCCCTTC
CSVVGGPPGYPF
>TRBJ1-5|TRBV6-6|TRBD1|-
TGTGCCAGCGGGGCCGTAGCAGGGGGCAGGTCGATGAATTTT
CASGAVAGGRSMNF
>TRBJ2-2|TRBV18|-|few
TGTGCCAGCTCACCACGGAGCAGGGTCTCCAACACCGGGGAGCTGTTTTTT
CASSPRSRVSNTGELFF
>TRBJ2-7|TRBV28|TRBD2|-
TGTGCCAGCAGTGCGGCCGTGGGGACTAGCGAGCAGTACTTC
CASSAAVGTSEQYF
>TRBJ2-7|TRBV27|TRBD2|-
TGTGCCAGCAGTTCCCCCCGGGCTAGCGGCAACCCCTACGAGCAGTACTTC
CASSSPRASGNPYEQYF
>TRBJ2-7|TRBV28|TRBD1|-
TGTGCCAGCAGTTACCCCCCTCTTGCAGGGGGCACCTACGAGCAGTACTTC
CASSYPPLAGGTYEQYF
>TRBJ1-3|TRBV6-5|-|-
TGTGCCAGCAGCCGAGACAGGACCTCTGGAAACACCATATATTTT
CASSRDRTSGNTIYF
>TRBJ1-4|TRBV5-1|TRBD1|-
TGCGCCAGCAGCTCCGGGACAGGGGATGAAAAACTGTTTTTT
CASSSGTGDEKLFF
>TRBJ1-1|TRBV10-3|-|-
TGTGCCATCAGTGAGTCTCAGGGCGGGGGGAACACTGAAGCTTTCTTT
CAISESQGGGNTEAFF
>TRBJ2-3|TRBV7-2|TRBD2|-
TGTGCCAGCAGCTCCTCGGGACTAGTCACAGATACGCAGTATTTT
CASSSSGLVTDTQYF
>TRBJ2-2|TRBV5-4|TRBD1|-
TGTGCCAGCAGCTTGGGCCGACAGGGGAAGAATCCCGGGGAGCTGTTTTTT
CASSLGRQGKNPGELFF
>TRBJ1-1|TRBV5-4|-|few
TGTGCCAGCAGCTCAGGGCTTCAAGCTTTCTTT
CASSSGLQAFF
>TRBJ2-5|TRBV19|-|-
TGTGCCAGTAGTATTGGCAGCCCTAGTCAAGAGACCCAGTACTTC
CASSIGSPSQETQYF